These T cell receptor beta chains were read from a single sample in a study of response to subunit inactivated influenza vaccine. TCRdb recomputed calls from the RT-PCR reads with MiXCR, one row per CDR3 protein. Among hundreds of thousands of distinct CDR3 sequences listed, 15% to 18% were seen once. The sample here was PBMCs from blood, taken roughly 13 days after vaccination. The receptor set was obtained from a man between 50 and 59 years old who received an inactivated influenza vaccine. Both conserved end residues are trimmed from each CDR3.

V,CDR3
TRBV20-1,SARDYGHGGNQPQH
TRBV4-1,ASSQDPLGLIPYEQY
TRBV5-4,ASSLDGLAHNEQF
TRBV20-1,SARDLGFSGPYNEQF
TRBV28,ASSYGVHGYT
TRBV11-2,ASSTTYSDRRRQETQY
TRBV27,ASSLNRGGTQY
TRBV18,ASSPTQAYEQY
TRBV6-5,ASSYSPSGVSETQY
TRBV7-8,ASSPGTSETYEQY
TRBV7-2,ASSLNINQETQY
TRBV21-1,AGTGWYNEQF
TRBV5-1,ASSPQGVASPLH
TRBV10-3,AIRTNLGGGVDGYT
TRBV5-1,ASQTSGSTDTQY
TRBV7-9,ASSLARTGQGEQY
TRBV4-2,ASSQGKYSYEQY
TRBV11-2,ATSTGRVSGSGELF
TRBV5-1,ASSASGSQETQY
TRBV4-3,ASSQGAASGANVLT
TRBV7-2,ASSLAAGVIDTQY
TRBV27,ASSLGPAATNEKLF
TRBV6-1,ASRSQGGGKNEAF
TRBV29-1,SVGGDAGVRYEQY
TRBV4-1,ASSQAGGPRTGELF
TRBV4-3,ASSQNRGRKLF
TRBV6-6,ATGQGDGSGY
TRBV7-9,ASSLVQGYPDTQY
TRBV12-3/TRBV12-4,ASSLTRFGEQY
TRBV7-2,ASSLSGRVDEQF
TRBV11-2,ASSFTRTSYTYEQY
TRBV27,ASSLSRGAGTGELF
TRBV5-1,ASSLGEGTSNQPQH